The rows below give T cell receptor beta chains drawn from one sample of a study of shared T cell receptors in the human thymus. The data were produced by immunoSEQ multiplex PCR, yet TCRdb's version contains in-frame clones alone and is incomplete. The repertoire holds 640,000 or so clones, with more than 75% as singletons. A further study also used this sample, focusing on human thymus T cells.

The sample taken for sequencing was thymocytes. These receptors all stem from a boy younger than two with a congenital heart defect. Both conserved end residues are part of each CDR3. D genes are given only for firm matches. Not every row has a clone size; where given, it reads once, few, many or a size class.

>TRBV4-2|TRBD1|-|TRBJ1-5
CASSQDKRGPYSNQPQHF
TGTGCCAGCAGCCAAGATAAGAGGGGGCCCTATAGCAATCAGCCCCAGCATTTT
>TRBV30|-|-|TRBJ1-6
CAWIPSSSYNSPLHF
TGTGCCTGGATCCCGTCGAGCTCCTATAATTCCCCCCTCCACTTT
>TRBV2|TRBD1|few|TRBJ1-2
CASGRQGRIYGYTF
TGTGCCAGCGGAAGACAGGGGAGAATCTATGGCTACACCTTC
>TRBV7-2|-|-|TRBJ1-2
CASSSDINYGYTF
TGTGCCAGCAGCTCCGACATTAACTATGGCTACACCTTC
>TRBV4-3|-|-|TRBJ1-2
CASSQGSGEYGYTF
TGCGCCAGCAGCCAAGGGTCAGGGGAGTATGGCTACACCTTC
>TRBV4-2|-|-|TRBJ2-7
CASSRLVPTYEQYF
TGTGCCAGCAGCCGACTAGTCCCTACCTACGAGCAGTACTTC
>TRBV4-3|TRBD1|-|TRBJ2-7
CASSLDRGQGRNEQYF
TGCGCCAGCAGCCTAGATCGGGGACAGGGGCGGAACGAGCAGTACTTC
>TRBV28|-|-|TRBJ2-7
CASSFRDTVCEQYF
TGTGCCAGCAGTTTCCGGGACACGGTCTGCGAGCAGTACTTC
>TRBV19|TRBD1|-|TRBJ1-1
CASIQDREDPNTEAFF
TGTGCCAGTATCCAGGACAGGGAAGATCCGAACACTGAAGCTTTCTTT
>TRBV5-4|TRBD2|few|TRBJ2-1
CASSLEWLAGGQFF
TGTGCCAGCAGCTTAGAATGGCTAGCGGGGGGGCAGTTCTTC
>TRBV5-6|TRBD1|-|TRBJ2-1
CASSLAGQGYNEQFF
TGTGCCAGCAGCTTGGCCGGACAGGGATACAATGAGCAGTTCTTC
>TRBV29-1|-|-|TRBJ1-5
CSVGQASNQPQHF
TGCAGCGTTGGGCAAGCGAGCAATCAGCCCCAGCATTTT
>TRBV9|-|once|TRBJ1-1
CASSPQGTEAFF
TGTGCCAGCAGCCCCCAGGGCACTGAAGCTTTCTTT
>TRBV27|TRBD1|-|TRBJ1-2
CASSPGQGLSQYYGYTF
TGTGCCAGCAGTCCAGGACAGGGTCTATCCCAATATTATGGCTACACCTTC
>TRBV27|TRBD1|-|TRBJ2-7
CASGPGTEPLGSYEQYF
TGTGCCAGCGGCCCCGGGACAGAACCCTTGGGGTCCTACGAGCAGTACTTC
>TRBV11-2|-|-|TRBJ1-5
CASSLIGDNQPQHF
TGTGCCAGCAGCTTAATCGGGGACAATCAGCCCCAGCATTTT
>TRBV2|TRBD1|-|TRBJ2-5
CASSPDRGGQETQYF
TGTGCCAGCAGTCCGGACAGGGGTGGCCAAGAGACCCAGTACTTC
>TRBV6-5|-|-|TRBJ2-7
CASSPVRVSSYEQYF
TGTGCCAGCAGCCCCGTCAGGGTTTCTTCCTACGAGCAGTACTTC